Only a few counts were recorded for the clone carrying this T cell receptor (beta chain). This specimen belongs to a study of graft-versus-host responses after intestinal transplantation. CDR3 length: 13 amino acids. Trimming took off 9 bases at V and 3 bases at J, with 15 bases between the two ends. Germline V CDR1 and CDR2: LGHNT, FRNRAP. The method was immunoSEQ multiplex PCR; TCRdb's version includes in-frame clones alone and lacks a portion of them. In the table there are some 13,000 clones, roughly 81% of which are singletons. The origin of this receptor is a human patient who received an intestinal transplant, so some T cells may come from the graft donor. The sequenced sample was PBMCs, obtained after intestinal transplantation. The chain is built from TRBV12-5 and TRBJ2-7; no definite D call. This CDR3 is CASGPPPNYEQYF. The CDR3 DNA sequence: TGTGCTAGCGGACCTCCGCCTAACTACGAGCAGTACTTC.